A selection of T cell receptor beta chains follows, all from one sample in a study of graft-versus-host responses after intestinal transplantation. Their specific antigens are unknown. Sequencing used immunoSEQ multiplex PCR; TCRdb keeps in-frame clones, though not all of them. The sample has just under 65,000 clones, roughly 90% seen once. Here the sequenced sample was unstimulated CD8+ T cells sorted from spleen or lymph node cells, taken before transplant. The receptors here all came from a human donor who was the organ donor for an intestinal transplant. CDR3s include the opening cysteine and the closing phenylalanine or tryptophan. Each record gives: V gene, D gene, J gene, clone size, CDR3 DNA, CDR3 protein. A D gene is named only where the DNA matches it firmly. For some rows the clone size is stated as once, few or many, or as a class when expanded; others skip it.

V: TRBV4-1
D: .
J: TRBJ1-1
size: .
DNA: TGCGCCAGCAGCCCAGGGGCCACTGAAGCTTTCTTT
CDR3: CASSPGATEAFF

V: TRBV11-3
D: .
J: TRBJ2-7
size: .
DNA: TGTGCCAGCAGCGCCAGGGGTGAGCAGTACTTC
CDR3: CASSARGEQYF

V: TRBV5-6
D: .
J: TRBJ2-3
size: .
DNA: TGTGCCAGCAGTCCCGGGACAGATACGCAGTATTTT
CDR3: CASSPGTDTQYF

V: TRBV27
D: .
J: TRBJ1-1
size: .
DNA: TGTGCCAGCAGTTTAGGGGACACATTGAACACTGAAGCTTTCTTT
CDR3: CASSLGDTLNTEAFF

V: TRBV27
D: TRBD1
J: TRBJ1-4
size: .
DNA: TGTGCCAGCAGTTCCTACAGGGGGGGTAATGAAAAACTGTTTTTT
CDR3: CASSSYRGGNEKLFF

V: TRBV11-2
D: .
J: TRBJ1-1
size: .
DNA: TGTGCCAGCAGCGGCCGGACAGAGGGGAACACTGAAGCTTTCTTT
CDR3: CASSGRTEGNTEAFF

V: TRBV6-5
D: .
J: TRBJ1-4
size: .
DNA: TGTGCCAGCCCGTCGGGGGGACGGCTGAATGAAAAACTGTTTTTT
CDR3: CASPSGGRLNEKLFF

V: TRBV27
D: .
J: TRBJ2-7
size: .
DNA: TGTGCCAGCAGTTTATCGATGGGACACTACTACGAGCAGTACTTC
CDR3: CASSLSMGHYYEQYF

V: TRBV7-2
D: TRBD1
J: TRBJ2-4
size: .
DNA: TGTGCCAGCAGCTCCATGACAGGGGGCTCAAACATTCAGTACTTC
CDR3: CASSSMTGGSNIQYF

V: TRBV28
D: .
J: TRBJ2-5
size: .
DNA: TGTGCCAGCAGTTTCCCGCAGGCTGTAGAGCAGTACTTC
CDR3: CASSFPQAVEQYF

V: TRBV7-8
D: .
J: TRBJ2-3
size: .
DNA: TGTGCCAGCAGCTTATTAGGCGGGGTTAGCACAGATACGCAGTATTTT
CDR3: CASSLLGGVSTDTQYF

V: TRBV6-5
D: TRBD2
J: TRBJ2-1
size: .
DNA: TGTGCCAGTCGGACTAGCGAGCACAATGAGCAGTTCTTC
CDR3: CASRTSEHNEQFF

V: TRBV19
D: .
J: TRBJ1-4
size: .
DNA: TGTGCCAGTAGTATTGCCAACAACCCTGAAAAACTGTTTTTT
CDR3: CASSIANNPEKLFF

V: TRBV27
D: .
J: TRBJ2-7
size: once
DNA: TGTGCCAGCAGTTACTCCGGGGTGTATCGGTACGAGCAGTACTTC
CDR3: CASSYSGVYRYEQYF

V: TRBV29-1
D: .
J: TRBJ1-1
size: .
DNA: TGCAGCGTTGAAAGGGTCGGGGACACGAGATTGAGAAATGAAGCTTTCTTT
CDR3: CSVERVGDTRLRNEAFF

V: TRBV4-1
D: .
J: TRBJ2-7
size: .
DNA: TGCGCCAGCAGCCAAGTAGGGGGGGGATCCTACGAGCAGTACTTC
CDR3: CASSQVGGGSYEQYF

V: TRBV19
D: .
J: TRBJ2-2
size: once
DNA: TGTGCCAGTAGTCCCCAGGGCACCGGGGAGCTGTTTTTT
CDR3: CASSPQGTGELFF

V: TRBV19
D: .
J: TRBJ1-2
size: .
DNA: TGTGCCAGTAGGCCAACCACGATCGACACCTCCTATGGCTACACCTTC
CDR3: CASRPTTIDTSYGYTF

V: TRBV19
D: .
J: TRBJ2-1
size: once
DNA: TGTGCCAGTACATTCCCCTTAGCGGAAGAGGACAATGAGCAGTTCTTC
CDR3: CASTFPLAEEDNEQFF

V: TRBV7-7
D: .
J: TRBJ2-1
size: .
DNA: TGTGCTAGCAGCTTAGCCCCCATCGTCCAATCGGGAGTGAGTGACAATGAGCAGTTCTTC
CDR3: CASSLAPIVQSGVSDNEQFF

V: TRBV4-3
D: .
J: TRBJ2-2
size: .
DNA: TGCGCCAGCAGCCAAGATGGCCCGGTAGGGGTGAACACCGGGGAGCTGTTTTTT
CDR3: CASSQDGPVGVNTGELFF

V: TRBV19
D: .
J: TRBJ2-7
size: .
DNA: TGTGCCAGTAGTACCCAGGGGCTCTCCTACGAGCAGTACTTC
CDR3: CASSTQGLSYEQYF

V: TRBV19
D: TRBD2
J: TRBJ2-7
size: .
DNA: TGTGCCAGTAGTATAGCAACTAGCGGGGAGCAGTACTTC
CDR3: CASSIATSGEQYF

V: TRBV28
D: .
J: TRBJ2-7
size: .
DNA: TGTGCCAGCAGTTTATTCTGGGAGAATTACGAGCAGTACTTC
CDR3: CASSLFWENYEQYF

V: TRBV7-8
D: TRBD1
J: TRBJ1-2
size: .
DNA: TGTGCCAGCAGCCCCGCACAGGGGGCCAACTATGGCTACACCTTC
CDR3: CASSPAQGANYGYTF

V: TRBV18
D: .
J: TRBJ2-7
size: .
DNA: TGTGCCAGCTCACCACCCGACTTAGCCTACGAGCAGTACTTC
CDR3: CASSPPDLAYEQYF

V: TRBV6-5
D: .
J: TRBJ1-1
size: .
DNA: TGTGCCAGCAGTTATCAGGGGACGACTGAAGCTTTCTTT
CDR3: CASSYQGTTEAFF

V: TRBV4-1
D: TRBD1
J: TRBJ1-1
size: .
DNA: TGCGCCAGCAGCCAGGGACAGTTCATGAACACTGAAGCTTTCTTT
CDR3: CASSQGQFMNTEAFF

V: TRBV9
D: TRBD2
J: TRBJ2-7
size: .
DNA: TGTGCCAGCAGCGCGGGTAGCGGGACCTCCTACGAGCAGTACTTC
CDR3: CASSAGSGTSYEQYF

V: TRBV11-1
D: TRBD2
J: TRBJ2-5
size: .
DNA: TGTGCCAGCAGCTTCCTAGCGGGGGGCGAATATCAAGAGACCCAGTACTTC
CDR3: CASSFLAGGEYQETQYF

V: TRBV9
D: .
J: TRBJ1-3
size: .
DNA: TGTGCCAGCAGCCCTGACAGCGGAAACACCATATATTTT
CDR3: CASSPDSGNTIYF

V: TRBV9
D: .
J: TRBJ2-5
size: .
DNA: TGTGCCACCCGCTGGAGGGGCGGTCAAGAGACCCAGTACTTC
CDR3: CATRWRGGQETQYF

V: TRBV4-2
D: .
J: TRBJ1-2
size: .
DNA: TGTGCCAGCAGCCAAGACGCGGGGGTCACTGGTGGCTACACCTTC
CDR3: CASSQDAGVTGGYTF

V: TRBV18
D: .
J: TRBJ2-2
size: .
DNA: TGTGCCAGCTCACCAGGGGCTGGCGACCCGAACACCGGGGAGCTGTTTTTT
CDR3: CASSPGAGDPNTGELFF

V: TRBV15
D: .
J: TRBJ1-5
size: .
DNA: TGTGCCACCAGCAGAGGAGGACAGAGGGTGTATAGCAATCAGCCCCAGCATTTT
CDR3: CATSRGGQRVYSNQPQHF

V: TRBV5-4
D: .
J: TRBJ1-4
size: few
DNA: TGTGCCAGCAGCTTGGCCGGGACATCTTATTCTAAACTGTTTTTT
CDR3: CASSLAGTSYSKLFF

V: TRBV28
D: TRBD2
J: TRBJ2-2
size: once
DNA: TGTGCCAGCAGTTTAAGTGCGGGACTAGCGGGAGTGGGGACCGGGGAGCTGTTTTTT
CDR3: CASSLSAGLAGVGTGELFF

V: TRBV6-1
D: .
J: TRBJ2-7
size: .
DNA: TGTGCCAGCAGTCGGCTAGCCTACGAGCAGTACTTC
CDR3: CASSRLAYEQYF

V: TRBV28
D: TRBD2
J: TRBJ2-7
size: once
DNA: TGTGCCAGCAGTTTAGGGACTAGCGGGAGTAACGAGCAGTACTTC
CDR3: CASSLGTSGSNEQYF

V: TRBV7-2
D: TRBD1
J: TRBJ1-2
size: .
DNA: TGTGCCAGCAGCGCGACAGGGAGCTATGGCTACACCTTC
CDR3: CASSATGSYGYTF

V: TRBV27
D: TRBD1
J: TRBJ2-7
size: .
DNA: TGTGCCAGCAGTTTCAGCCAGGGGGTCTCCTACGAGCAGTACTTC
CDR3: CASSFSQGVSYEQYF